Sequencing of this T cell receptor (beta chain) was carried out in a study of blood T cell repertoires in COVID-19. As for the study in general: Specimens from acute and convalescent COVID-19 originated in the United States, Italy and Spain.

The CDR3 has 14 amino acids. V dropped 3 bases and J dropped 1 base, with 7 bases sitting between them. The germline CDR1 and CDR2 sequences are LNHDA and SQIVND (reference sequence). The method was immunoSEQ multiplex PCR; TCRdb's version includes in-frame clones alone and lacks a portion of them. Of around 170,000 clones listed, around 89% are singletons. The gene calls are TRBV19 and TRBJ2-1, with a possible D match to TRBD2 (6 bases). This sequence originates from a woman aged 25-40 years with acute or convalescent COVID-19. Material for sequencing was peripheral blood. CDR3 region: CASSISGSYNEQFF. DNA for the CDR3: TGTGCCAGTAGTATCAGCGGGTCCTACAATGAGCAGTTCTTC.